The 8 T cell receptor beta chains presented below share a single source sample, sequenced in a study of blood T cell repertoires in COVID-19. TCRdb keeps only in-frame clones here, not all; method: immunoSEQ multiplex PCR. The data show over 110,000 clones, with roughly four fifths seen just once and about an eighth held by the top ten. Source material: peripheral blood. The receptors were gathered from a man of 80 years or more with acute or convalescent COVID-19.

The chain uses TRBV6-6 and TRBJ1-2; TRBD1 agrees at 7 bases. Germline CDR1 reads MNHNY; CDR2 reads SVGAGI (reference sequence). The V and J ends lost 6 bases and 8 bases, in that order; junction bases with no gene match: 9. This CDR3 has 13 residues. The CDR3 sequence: CASRPQGRWGYTF. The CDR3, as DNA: TGTGCCAGCAGACCACAGGGGAGATGGGGCTACACCTTC.

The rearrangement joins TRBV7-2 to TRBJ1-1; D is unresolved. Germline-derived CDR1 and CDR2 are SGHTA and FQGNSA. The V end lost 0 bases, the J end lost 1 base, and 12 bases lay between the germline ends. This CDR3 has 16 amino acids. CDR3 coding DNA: TGTGCCAGCAGCTTAGCGGTAATCGGTGGGAACACTGAAGCTTTCTTT. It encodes CASSLAVIGGNTEAFF.

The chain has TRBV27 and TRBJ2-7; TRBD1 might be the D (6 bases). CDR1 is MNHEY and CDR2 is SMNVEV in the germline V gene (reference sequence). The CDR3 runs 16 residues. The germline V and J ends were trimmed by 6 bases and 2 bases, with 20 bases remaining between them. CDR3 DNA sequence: TGTGCCAGCAGCAACTTAAAGACAGGTAGGGCCTACGAGCAGTACTTC. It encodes CASSNLKTGRAYEQYF.

CDR3 amino acids: CASSRDGNYGYTF. The CDR3 DNA is TGTGCCAGCAGCCGTGACGGGAACTATGGCTACACCTTC. This chain links TRBV7-2 with TRBJ1-2; D gene uncertain. Looked up from germline, CDR1 is SGHTA and CDR2 is FQGNSA. The CDR3 runs 13 residues. The V end lost 5 bases, the J end lost 2 bases, and 9 bases lay between the germline ends. Full variable domain (outside the CDR3, taken from reference TRBV7-2 and TRBJ1-2): GAGVSQSPSNKVTEKGKDVELRCDPISGHTALYWYRQSLGQGLEFLIYFQGNSAPDKSGLPSDRFSAERTGGSVSTLTIQRTQQEDSAVYLCASSRDGNYGYTFGSGTRLTVV.

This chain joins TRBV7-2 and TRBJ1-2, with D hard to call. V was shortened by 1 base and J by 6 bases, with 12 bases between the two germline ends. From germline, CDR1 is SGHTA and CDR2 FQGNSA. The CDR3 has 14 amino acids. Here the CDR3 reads CASSLGLFGDGYTF. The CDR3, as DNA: TGTGCCAGCAGCTTAGGTCTCTTCGGGGATGGCTACACCTTC.

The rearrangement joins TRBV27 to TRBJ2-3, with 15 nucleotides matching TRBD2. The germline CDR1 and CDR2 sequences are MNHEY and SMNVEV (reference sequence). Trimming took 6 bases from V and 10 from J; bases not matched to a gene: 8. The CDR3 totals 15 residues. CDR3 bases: TGTGCCAGCAGAAAGGGACTAGCGGGGGGACCCCCGCAGTATTTT. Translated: CASRKGLAGGPPQYF.

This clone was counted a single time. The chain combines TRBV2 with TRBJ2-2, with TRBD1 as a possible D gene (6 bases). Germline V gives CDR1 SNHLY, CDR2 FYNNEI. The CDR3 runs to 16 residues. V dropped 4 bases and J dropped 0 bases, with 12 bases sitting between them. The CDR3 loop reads CASSGFAGANTGELFF. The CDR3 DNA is TGTGCCAGCAGTGGCTTTGCAGGGGCGAACACCGGGGAGCTGTTTTTT.

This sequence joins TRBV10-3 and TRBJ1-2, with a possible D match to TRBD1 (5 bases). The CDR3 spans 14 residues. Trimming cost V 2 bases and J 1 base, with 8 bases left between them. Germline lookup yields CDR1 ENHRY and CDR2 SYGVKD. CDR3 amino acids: CAISEPGLNYGYTF. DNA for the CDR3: TGTGCCATCAGTGAGCCGGGACTTAACTATGGCTACACCTTC.